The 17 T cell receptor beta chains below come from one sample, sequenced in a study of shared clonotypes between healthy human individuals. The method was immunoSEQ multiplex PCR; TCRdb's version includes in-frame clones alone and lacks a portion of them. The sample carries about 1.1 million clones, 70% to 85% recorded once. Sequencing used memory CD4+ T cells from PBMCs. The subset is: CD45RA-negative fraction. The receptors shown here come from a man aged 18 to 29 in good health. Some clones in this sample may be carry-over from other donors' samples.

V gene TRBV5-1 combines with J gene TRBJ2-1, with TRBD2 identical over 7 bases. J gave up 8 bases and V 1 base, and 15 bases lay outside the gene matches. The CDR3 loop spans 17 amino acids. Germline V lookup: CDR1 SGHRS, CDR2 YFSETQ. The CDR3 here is CASSLPVFAGDTDEQFF. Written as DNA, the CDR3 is TGCGCCAGCAGCTTGCCCGTCTTTGCGGGAGATACGGATGAGCAGTTCTTC.

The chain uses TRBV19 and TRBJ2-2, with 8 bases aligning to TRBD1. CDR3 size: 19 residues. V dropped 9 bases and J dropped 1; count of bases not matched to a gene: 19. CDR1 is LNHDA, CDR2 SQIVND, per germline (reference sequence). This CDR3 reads CASRNIVGTGPMNTGELFF. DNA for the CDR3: TGTGCCAGCCGTAACATTGTGGGGACAGGCCCCATGAACACCGGGGAGCTGTTTTTT.

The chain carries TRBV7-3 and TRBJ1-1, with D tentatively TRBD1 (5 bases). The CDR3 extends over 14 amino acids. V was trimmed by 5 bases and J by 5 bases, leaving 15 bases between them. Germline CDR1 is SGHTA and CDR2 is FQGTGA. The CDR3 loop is CASSLAAWGTEAFF. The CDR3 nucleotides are TGTGCCAGCAGCCTCGCAGCCTGGGGGACTGAAGCTTTCTTT.

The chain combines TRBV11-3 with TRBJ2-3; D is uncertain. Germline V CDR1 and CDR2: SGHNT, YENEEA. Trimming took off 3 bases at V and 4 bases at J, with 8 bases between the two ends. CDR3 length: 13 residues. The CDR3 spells CASSLADPDTQYF. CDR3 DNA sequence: TGTGCCAGCAGCTTGGCAGACCCAGATACGCAGTATTTT.

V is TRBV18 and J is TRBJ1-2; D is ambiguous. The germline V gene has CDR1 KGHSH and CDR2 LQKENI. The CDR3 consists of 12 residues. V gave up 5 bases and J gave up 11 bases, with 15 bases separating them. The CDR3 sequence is CASSERGLEYTF. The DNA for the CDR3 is TGTGCCAGCTCAGAGCGAGGACTGGAGTACACCTTC.

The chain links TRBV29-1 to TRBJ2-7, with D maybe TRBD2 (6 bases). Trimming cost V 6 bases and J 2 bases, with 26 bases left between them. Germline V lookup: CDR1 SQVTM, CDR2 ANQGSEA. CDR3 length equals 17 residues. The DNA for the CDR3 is TGCAGCGTCGTTGACGAGACGGGACTGTCGTTCCCCTACGAGCAGTACTTC. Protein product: CSVVDETGLSFPYEQYF.

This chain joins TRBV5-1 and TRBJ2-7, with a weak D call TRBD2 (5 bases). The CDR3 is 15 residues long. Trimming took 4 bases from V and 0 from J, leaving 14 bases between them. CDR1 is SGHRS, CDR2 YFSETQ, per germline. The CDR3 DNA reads TGCGCCAGCAGCGCGACCGGACTTCGCTCCTACGAGCAGTACTTC. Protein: CASSATGLRSYEQYF.

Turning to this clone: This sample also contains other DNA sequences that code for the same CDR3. The CDR3 DNA sequence: TGTGCCAGCAGCGTGGCAGTGAACACTGAAGCTTTCTTT. Translated: CASSVAVNTEAFF. The chain employs TRBV9 and TRBJ1-1; D gene ambiguous. The ends were cut back, 2 bases at V and 0 bases at J, with 5 bases in the middle. The CDR3 length is 13 residues. In germline, CDR1 is SGDLS, CDR2 YYNGEE.

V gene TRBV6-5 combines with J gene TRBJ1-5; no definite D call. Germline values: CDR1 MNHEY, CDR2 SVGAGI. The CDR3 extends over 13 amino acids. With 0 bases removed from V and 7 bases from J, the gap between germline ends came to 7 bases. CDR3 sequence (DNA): TGTGCCAGCAGTTACTCCGGGCTCCAGCCCCAGCATTTT. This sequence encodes CASSYSGLQPQHF.

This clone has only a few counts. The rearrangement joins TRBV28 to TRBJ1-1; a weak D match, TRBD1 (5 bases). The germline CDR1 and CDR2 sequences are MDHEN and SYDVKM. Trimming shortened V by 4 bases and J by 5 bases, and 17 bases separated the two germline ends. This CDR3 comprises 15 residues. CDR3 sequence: CASSSRTGRETEAFF. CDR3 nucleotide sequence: TGTGCCAGCAGTTCCCGTACCGGCAGGGAAACTGAAGCTTTCTTT.

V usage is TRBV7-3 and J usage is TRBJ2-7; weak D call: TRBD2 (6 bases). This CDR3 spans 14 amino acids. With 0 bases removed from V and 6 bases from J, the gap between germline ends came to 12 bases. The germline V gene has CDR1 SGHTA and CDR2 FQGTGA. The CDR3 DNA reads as TGTGCCAGCAGCTTAACGGCGGGGTTAGGCGAGCAGTACTTC. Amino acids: CASSLTAGLGEQYF.

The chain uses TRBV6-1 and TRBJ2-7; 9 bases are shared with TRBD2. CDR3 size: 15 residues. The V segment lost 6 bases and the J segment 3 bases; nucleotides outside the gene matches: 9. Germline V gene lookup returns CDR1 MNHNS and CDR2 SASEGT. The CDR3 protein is CASSLTSGLLYEQYF. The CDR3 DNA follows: TGTGCCAGCAGCCTGACTAGCGGACTACTCTACGAGCAGTACTTC.

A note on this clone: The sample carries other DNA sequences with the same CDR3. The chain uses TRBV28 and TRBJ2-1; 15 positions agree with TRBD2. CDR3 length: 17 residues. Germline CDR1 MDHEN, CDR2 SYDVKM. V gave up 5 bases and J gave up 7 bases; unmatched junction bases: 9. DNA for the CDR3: TGTGCCAGCAGTCTACCGGGACTAGCGGGAGGAGGGAATGAGCAGTTCTTC. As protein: CASSLPGLAGGGNEQFF.

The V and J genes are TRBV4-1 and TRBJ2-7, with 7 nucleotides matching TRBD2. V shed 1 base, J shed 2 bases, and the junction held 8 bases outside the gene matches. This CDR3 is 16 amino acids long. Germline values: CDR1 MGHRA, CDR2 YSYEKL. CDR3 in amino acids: CASSQGRASGTYEQYF. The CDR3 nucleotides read TGCGCCAGCAGCCAAGGTCGTGCTAGCGGTACCTACGAGCAGTACTTC.

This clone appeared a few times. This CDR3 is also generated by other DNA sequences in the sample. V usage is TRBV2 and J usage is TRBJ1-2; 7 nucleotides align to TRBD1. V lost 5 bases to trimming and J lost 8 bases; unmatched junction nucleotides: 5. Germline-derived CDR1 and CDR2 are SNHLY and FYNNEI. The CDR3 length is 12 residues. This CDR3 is CASSRQGEGYTF. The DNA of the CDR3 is TGTGCCAGCAGTAGACAGGGAGAAGGCTACACCTTC.

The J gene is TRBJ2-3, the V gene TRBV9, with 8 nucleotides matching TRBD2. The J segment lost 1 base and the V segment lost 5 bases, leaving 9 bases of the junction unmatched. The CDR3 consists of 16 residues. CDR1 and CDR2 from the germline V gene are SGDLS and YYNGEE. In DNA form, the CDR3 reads TGTGCCAGCAGTCTTACTAGCGGCCGGGGCACAGATACGCAGTATTTT. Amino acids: CASSLTSGRGTDTQYF.

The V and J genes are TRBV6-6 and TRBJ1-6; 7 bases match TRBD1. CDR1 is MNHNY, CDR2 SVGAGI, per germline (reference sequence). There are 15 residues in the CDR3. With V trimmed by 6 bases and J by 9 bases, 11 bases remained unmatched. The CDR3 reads CASRGRQGTASPLHF. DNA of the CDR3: TGTGCCAGCAGAGGCCGACAGGGTACCGCTTCACCCCTCCACTTT.